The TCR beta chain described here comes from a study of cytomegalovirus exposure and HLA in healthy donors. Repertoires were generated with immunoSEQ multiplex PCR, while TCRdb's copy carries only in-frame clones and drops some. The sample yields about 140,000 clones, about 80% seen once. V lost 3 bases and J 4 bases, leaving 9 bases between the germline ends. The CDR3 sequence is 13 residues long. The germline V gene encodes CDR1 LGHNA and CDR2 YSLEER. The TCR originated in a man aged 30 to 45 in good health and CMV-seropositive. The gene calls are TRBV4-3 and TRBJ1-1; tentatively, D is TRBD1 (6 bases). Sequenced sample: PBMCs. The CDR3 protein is CASSHRGGTEAFF. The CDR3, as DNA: TGCGCCAGCAGCCATCGAGGGGGCACTGAAGCTTTCTTT.